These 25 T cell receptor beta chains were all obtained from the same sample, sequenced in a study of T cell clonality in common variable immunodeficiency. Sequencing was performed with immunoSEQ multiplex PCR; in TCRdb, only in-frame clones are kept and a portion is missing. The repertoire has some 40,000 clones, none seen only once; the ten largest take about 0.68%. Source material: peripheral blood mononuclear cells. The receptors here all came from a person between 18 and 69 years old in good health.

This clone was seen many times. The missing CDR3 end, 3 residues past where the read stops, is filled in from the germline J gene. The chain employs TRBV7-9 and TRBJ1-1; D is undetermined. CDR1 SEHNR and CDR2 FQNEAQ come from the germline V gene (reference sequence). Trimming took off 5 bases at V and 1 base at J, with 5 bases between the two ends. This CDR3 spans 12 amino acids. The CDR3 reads CASSAQNTEAFF. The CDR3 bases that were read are TGTGCCAGCAGCGCACAGAACACTGAA.

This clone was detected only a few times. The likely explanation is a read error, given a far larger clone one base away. CDR3 DNA (partial): TGTGCCCCACTGGACAGCTCCTACAATGAG. It yields the protein CAPLDSSYNE. The entire CDR3 protein is CAPLDSSYNEQFF. The chain couples TRBV19 to TRBJ2-1; TRBD1 is a possible D gene (6 bases). The CDR3 is cut off 3 residues early in the read; its end comes from the germline J gene. Germline lookup yields CDR1 LNHDA and CDR2 SQIVND (reference sequence). The CDR3 runs to 13 residues. Deletions cut 11 bases from V and 0 bases from J, with 11 bases between.

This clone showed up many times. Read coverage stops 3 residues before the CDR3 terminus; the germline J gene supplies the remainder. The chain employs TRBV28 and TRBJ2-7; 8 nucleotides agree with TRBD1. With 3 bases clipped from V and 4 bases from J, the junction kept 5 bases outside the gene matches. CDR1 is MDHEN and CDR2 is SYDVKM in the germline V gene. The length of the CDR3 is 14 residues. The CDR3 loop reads CASSFSGGLYEQYF. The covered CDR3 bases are TGTGCCAGCAGTTTTTCAGGGGGCCTATACGAG.

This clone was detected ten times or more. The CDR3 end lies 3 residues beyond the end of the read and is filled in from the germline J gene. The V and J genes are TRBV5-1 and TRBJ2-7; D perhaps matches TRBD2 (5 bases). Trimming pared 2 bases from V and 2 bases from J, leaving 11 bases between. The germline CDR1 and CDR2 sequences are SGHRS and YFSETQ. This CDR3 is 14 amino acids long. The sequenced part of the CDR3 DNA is TGCGCCAGCAGCTTCGAGGGCCTGACCTACGAG. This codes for CASSFEGLTYE. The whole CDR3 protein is CASSFEGLTYEQYF.

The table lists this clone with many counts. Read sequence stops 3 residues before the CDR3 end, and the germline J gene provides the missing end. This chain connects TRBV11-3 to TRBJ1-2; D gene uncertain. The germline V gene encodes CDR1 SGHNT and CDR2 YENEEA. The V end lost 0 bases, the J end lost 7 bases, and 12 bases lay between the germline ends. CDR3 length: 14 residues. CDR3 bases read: TGTGCCAGCAGCTTAGAACCGGTCTCGAGTGGC. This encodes CASSLEPVSSG. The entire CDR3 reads CASSLEPVSSGYTF.

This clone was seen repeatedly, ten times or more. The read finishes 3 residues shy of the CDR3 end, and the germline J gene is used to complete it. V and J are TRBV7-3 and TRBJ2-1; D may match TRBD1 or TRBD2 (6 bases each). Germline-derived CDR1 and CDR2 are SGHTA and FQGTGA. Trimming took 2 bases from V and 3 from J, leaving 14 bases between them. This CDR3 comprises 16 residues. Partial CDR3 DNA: TGTGCCAGCAGCTTATCGGAGGGGGAGCACTACAATGAG. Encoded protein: CASSLSEGEHYNE. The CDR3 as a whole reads CASSLSEGEHYNEQFF.

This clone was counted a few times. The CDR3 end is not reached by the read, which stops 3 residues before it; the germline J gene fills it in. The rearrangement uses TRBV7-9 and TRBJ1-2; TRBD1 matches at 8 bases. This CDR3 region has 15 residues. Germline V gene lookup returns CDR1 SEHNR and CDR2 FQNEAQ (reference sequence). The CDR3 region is CASSWEGTGVYDYTF. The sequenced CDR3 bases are TGTGCCAGCAGCTGGGAAGGGACAGGAGTCTACGAC.

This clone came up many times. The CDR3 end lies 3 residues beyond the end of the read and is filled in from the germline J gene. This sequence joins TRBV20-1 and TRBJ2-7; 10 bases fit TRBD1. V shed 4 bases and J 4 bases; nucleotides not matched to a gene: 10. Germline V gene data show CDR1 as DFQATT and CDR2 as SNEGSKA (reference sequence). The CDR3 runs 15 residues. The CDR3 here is CSANAYGQGDYEQYF. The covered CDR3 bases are TGCAGTGCTAACGCCTACGGACAGGGGGATTACGAG.

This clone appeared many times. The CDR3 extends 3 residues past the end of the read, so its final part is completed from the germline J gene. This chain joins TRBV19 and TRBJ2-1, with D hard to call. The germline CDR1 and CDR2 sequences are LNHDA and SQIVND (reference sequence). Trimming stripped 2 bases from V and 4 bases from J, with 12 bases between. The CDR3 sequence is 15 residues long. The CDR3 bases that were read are TGTGCCAGTAGTATAAAGGGCCTTGAATACAATGAG. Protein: CASSIKGLEYNE. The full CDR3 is CASSIKGLEYNEQFF.

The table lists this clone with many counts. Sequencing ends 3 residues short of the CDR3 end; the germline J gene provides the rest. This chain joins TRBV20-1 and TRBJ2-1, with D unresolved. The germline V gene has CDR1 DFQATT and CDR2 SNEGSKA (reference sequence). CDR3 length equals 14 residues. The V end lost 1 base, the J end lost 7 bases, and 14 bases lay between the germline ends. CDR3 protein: CSARGTPKGNEQFF. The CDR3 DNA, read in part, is TGCAGTGCTAGAGGCACTCCGAAAGGGAATGAG.

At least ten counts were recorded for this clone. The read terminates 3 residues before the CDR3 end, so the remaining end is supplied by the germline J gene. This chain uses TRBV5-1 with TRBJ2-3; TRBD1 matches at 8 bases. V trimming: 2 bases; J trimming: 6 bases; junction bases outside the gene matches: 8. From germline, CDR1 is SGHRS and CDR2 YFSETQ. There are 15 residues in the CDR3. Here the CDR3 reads CASSFWQGAWDTQYF. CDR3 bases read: TGCGCCAGCAGCTTTTGGCAGGGGGCTTGGGATACG.

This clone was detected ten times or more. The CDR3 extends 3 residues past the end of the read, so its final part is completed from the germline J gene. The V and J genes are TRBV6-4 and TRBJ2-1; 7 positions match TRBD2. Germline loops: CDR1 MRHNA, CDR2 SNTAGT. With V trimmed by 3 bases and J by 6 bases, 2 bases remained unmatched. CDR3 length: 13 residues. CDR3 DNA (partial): TGTGCCAGCAGTGATGCGGGGGTCAATGAG. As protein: CASSDAGVNE. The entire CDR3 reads CASSDAGVNEQFF.

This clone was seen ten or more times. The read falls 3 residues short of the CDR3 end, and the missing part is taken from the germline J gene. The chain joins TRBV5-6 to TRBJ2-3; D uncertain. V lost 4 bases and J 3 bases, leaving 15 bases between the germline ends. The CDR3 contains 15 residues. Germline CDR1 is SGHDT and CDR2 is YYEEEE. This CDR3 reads CASSLVMASTDTQYF. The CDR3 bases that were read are TGTGCCAGCAGCCTGGTGATGGCCTCTACAGATACG.

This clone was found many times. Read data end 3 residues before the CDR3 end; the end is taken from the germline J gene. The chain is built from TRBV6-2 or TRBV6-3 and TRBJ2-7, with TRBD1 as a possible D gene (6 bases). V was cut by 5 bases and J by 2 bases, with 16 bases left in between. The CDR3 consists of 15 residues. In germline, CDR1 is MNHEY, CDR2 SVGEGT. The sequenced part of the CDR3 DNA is TGTGCCAGCAGTCGACAAGGGGGAGTAACCTACGAG. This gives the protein CASSRQGGVTYE. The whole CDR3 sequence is CASSRQGGVTYEQYF.

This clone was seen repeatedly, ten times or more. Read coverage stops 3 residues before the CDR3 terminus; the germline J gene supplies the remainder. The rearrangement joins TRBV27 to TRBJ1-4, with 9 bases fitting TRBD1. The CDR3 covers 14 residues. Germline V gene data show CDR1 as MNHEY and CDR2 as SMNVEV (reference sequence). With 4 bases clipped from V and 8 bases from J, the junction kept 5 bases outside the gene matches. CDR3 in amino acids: CASSSGQGGEKLFF. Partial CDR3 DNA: TGTGCCAGCAGTTCGGGACAGGGTGGCGAAAAA.

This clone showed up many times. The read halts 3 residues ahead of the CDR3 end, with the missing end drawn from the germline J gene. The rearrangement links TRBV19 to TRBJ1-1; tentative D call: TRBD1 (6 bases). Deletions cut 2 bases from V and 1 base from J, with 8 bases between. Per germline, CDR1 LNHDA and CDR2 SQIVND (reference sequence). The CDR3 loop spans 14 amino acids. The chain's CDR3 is CASSISGENTEAFF. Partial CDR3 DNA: TGTGCCAGTAGTATATCAGGGGAGAACACTGAA.

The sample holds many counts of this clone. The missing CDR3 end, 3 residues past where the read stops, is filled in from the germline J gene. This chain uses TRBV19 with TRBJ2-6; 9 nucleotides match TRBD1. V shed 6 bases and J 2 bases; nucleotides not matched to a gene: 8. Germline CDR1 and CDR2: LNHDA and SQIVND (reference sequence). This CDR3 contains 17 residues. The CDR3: CASRWRDRVAGANVLTF. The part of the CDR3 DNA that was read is TGTGCCAGTAGGTGGCGGGACAGGGTTGCTGGGGCCAACGTC.

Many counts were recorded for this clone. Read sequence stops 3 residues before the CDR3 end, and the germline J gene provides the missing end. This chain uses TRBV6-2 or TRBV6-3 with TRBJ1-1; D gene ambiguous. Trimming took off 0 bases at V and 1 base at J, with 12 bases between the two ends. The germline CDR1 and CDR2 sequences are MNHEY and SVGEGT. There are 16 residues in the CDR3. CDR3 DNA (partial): TGTGCCAGCAGTTACTCGATCGGTACGGGGAACACTGAA. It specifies CASSYSIGTGNTE. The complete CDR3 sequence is CASSYSIGTGNTEAFF.

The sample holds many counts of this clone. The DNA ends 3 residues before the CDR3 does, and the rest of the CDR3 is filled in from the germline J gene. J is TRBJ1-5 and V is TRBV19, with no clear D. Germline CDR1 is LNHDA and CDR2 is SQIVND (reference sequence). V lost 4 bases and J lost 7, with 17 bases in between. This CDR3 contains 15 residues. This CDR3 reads CASSTGLVVRQPQHF. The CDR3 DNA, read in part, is TGTGCCAGTAGTACGGGGTTGGTAGTCCGCCAGCCC.

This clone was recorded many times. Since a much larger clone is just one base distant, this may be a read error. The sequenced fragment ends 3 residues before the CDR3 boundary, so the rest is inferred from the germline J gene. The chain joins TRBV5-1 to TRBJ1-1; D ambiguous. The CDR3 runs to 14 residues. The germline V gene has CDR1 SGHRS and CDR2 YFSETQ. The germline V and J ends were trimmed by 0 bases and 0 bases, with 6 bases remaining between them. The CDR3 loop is CASSLDSLNTEAFF. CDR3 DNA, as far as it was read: TGCGCCAGCAGCTTGGACAGCTTGAACACTGAA.

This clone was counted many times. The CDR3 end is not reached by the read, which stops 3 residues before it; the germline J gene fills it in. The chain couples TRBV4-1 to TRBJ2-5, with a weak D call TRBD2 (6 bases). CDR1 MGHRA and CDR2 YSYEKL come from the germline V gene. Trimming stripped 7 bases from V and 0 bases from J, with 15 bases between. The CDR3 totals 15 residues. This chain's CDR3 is CASKHVGGDQETQYF. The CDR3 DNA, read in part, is TGCGCCAGCAAGCATGTTGGAGGGGACCAAGAGACC.

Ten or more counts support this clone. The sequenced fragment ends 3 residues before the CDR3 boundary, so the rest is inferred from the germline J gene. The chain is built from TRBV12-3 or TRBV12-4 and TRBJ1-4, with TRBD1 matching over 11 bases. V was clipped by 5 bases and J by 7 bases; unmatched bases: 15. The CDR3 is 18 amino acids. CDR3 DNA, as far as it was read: TGTGCCAGCAGTACCTCCCCGGGACAGGGGGTCGTGGGTGAAAAA. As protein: CASSTSPGQGVVGEK. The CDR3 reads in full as CASSTSPGQGVVGEKLFF.

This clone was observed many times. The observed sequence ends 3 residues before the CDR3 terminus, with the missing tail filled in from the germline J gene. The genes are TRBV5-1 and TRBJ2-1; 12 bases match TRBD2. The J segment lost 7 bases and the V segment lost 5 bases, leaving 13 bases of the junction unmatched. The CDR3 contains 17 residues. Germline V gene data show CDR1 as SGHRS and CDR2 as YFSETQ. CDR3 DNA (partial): TGCGCCAGCAGTCCTAGCGGGAGGGGAATTGGTGGTAATGAG. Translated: CASSPSGRGIGGNE. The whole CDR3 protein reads CASSPSGRGIGGNEQFF.

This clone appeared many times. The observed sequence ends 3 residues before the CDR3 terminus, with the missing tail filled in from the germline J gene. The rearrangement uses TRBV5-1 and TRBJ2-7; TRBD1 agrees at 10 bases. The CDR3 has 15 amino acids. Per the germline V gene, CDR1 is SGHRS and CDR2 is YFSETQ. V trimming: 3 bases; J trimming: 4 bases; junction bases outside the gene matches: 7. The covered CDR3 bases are TGCGCCAGCAGCTCTACCGGACAGGGGGGTTACGAG. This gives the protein CASSSTGQGGYE. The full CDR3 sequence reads CASSSTGQGGYEQYF.

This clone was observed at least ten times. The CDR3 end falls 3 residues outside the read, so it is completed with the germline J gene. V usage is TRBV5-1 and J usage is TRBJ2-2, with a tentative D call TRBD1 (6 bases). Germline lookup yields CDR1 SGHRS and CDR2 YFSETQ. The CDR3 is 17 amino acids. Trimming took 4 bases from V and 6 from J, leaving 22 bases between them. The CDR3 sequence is CASSPHPGQRTAGELFF. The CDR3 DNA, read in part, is TGCGCCAGCAGCCCCCATCCGGGACAAAGGACGGCCGGGGAG.